A single sample gave rise to the 5 T cell receptor beta chains below, sequenced in a study of T-cell reconstitution after alpha-beta-depleted transplantation in children. During its preparation, the TCRbeta library received unique molecular identifiers. Each CDR3 protein gets one entry after TCRdb re-called the PCR reads with MiXCR. The table includes hundreds of thousands of distinct CDR3 sequences, over 9.5% detected once. This specimen consisted of PBMCs, obtained before TCRalphabeta/CD19-depleted stem cell transplant. These receptors originate from a child under 10 years old with inherited bone marrow failure, due to receive a stem cell transplant.

The CDR3 sequence: CASSSGLAGPQETQYF. The CDR3 nucleotides read TGTGCCAGCAGCTCAGGACTAGCGGGCCCACAAGAGACCCAGTACTTC. The V and J genes are TRBV11-2 and TRBJ2-5; 11 bases map to TRBD2. CDR3 size: 16 residues. CDR1 and CDR2 (germline): SGHAT, FQNNGV. V was clipped by 4 bases and J by 2 bases; unmatched bases: 6. The complete variable domain, with remaining parts taken from reference TRBV11-2 and TRBJ2-5, reads EAGVAQSPRYKIIEKRQSVAFWCNPISGHATLYWYQQILGQGPKLLIQFQNNGVVDDSQLPKDRFSAERLKGVDSTLKIQPAKLEDSAVYLCASSSGLAGPQETQYFGPGTRLLVL.

DNA for the CDR3: TGTGCCAGCACCCCCGGACAGGGCTATCAGCCCCAGCATTTT. It encodes CASTPGQGYQPQHF. This chain uses TRBV19 with TRBJ1-5, with 8 bases aligning to TRBD1. The CDR3 length is 14 residues. The V segment lost 9 bases and the J segment 5 bases; nucleotides outside the gene matches: 9. Germline V gene sequence: CDR1 LNHDA, CDR2 SQIVND (reference sequence).

Points on this clonotype: This may be a read error, as it is one base from a much larger clone. The chain combines TRBV20-1 with TRBJ1-1; D is unclear. CDR3 length: 15 residues. Trimming took 6 bases from V and 1 from J, leaving 18 bases between them. Germline CDR1 DFQATT, CDR2 SNEGSKA (reference sequence). Here the CDR3 reads CSAVPRYQWNTEAFF. The CDR3, as DNA: TGCAGTGCAGTCCCCAGGTACCAGTGGAACACTGAAGCTTTCTTT.

This clonotype occurred a few times. The chain recombines TRBV30 with TRBJ2-7; D unclear. Trimming left V 1 base short and J 7 bases short, with 14 bases between. This CDR3 comprises 13 residues. Germline V gene sequence: CDR1 GTSNPN, CDR2 SVGIG (reference sequence). The CDR3 coding sequence is TGTGCCTGGAGTGAGCTGTTTTTGGGGGAGCAGTACTTC. This gives the protein CAWSELFLGEQYF.

The V gene is TRBV21-1, the J gene TRBJ2-7; the table's D gene call, TRBD2, was not cross checked with the DNA. TRBV21-1 is a pseudogene locus. The CDR3 loop spans 18 amino acids. CDR3 amino acids: CASSKGLPRTSGSYEQYF. The CDR3 DNA sequence: TGTGCCAGCAGCAAGGGGTTACCTAGGACTAGCGGGAGTTACGAGCAGTACTTC.